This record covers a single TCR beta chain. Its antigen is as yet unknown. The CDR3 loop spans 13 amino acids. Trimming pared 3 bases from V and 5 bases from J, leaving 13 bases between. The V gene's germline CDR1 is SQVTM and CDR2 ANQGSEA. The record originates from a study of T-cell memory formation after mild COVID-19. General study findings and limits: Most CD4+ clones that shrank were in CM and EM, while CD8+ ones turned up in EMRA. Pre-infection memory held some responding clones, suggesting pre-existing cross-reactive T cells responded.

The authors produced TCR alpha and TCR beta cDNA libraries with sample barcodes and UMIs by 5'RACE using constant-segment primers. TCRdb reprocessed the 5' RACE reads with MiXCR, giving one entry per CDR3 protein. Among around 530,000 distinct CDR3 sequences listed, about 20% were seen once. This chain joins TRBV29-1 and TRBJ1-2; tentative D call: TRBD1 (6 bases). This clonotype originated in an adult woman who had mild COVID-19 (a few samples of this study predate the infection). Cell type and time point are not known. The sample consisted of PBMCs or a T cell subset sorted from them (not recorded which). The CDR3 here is CSVDLDRSYGYTF. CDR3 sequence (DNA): TGCAGCGTTGACTTGGACAGATCTTATGGCTACACCTTC.